The clone carrying this T cell receptor beta chain showed up many times. Its cognate antigen is unknown. TCRdb independently ran MiXCR on the 5' RACE reads; one entry per CDR3 protein. Of roughly 250,000 distinct CDR3 sequences listed, about 16% were seen once; the top ten hold around 3.4%. This sample was taken from a study of T-cell memory formation after mild COVID-19. Points from the study as a whole: Researchers could not confirm that second-wave clones peaking on day 37 targeted SARS-CoV-2.

The CDR3 loop spans 13 amino acids. Trimming shortened V by 1 base and J by 5 bases, and 6 bases separated the two germline ends. Per germline, CDR1 SGHTA and CDR2 FQGNSA. The chain joins TRBV7-2 to TRBJ1-5; a possible D gene is TRBD1 (5 bases). The clonotype comes from a man aged 18 to 35 who had mild COVID-19 (a few samples of this study predate the infection). Cell type and time point are not known. The source material was PBMCs or a T cell subset sorted from them (not recorded which). The CDR3: CASSLGRDQPQHF. CDR3 DNA sequence: TGTGCCAGCAGCTTAGGCAGGGATCAGCCCCAGCATTTT.